These T cell receptor beta chains were read from a single sample in a study of T cell responses to AZD1222 COVID-19 vaccine. Clones were sequenced by immunoSEQ multiplex PCR, and TCRdb holds only the in-frame ones, with some missing. The sample contains roughly 50,000 clones, more than 70% of which appear only once. The sample in question was peripheral blood, obtained 28 days after the second AZD1222 dose. Receptors were obtained from an adult who received the AZD1222 COVID-19 vaccine. CDR3s include the opening cysteine and the closing phenylalanine or tryptophan. D genes are given only for firm matches. Size is omitted from some rows. Given values are once, few, many or a class for expanded clones.

v_gene	d_gene	abundance	j_gene	CDR3aa	CDR3nt
TRBV27	TRBD1	.	TRBJ1-2	CASSSLTGGGYTF	TGTGCCAGCAGTTCGCTGACAGGGGGTGGCTACACCTTC
TRBV2	TRBD1	.	TRBJ1-1	CASSPGDSAWAAAFF	TGTGCCAGCAGTCCGGGGGACAGCGCATGGGCCGCAGCTTTCTTT
TRBV27	TRBD2	.	TRBJ2-3	CASSPGGTLPDTQYF	TGTGCCAGCAGTCCGGGGGGGACCCTCCCAGATACGCAGTATTTT
TRBV19	.	.	TRBJ2-2	CASSIGPGELFF	TGTGCCAGTAGTATAGGCCCCGGGGAGCTGTTTTTT
TRBV29-1	.	.	TRBJ2-1	CSVVPAYEQFF	TGCAGCGTTGTGCCGGCGTATGAGCAGTTCTTC
TRBV4-2	.	.	TRBJ2-3	CASSQEGQITDTQYF	TGTGCCAGCAGCCAAGAGGGGCAGATCACAGATACGCAGTATTTT
TRBV27	.	.	TRBJ2-7	CASSLTEQYF	TGTGCCAGCAGTTTGACGGAGCAGTACTTC
TRBV24-1	.	.	TRBJ1-1	CATSDSQGGEAFF	TGTGCCACCAGTGATTCGCAGGGAGGTGAAGCTTTCTTT
TRBV15	.	.	TRBJ1-1	CATSRDGRREAFF	TGTGCCACCAGCAGAGACGGGCGCCGGGAGGCTTTCTTT
TRBV11-2	.	.	TRBJ2-3	CASSLGGPSDTQYF	TGTGCCAGCAGCTTAGGGGGGCCCTCAGATACGCAGTATTTT
TRBV10-3	TRBD2	once	TRBJ2-5	CATVDGTSGTYQETQYF	TGTGCCACCGTGGATGGGACTAGCGGGACGTACCAAGAGACCCAGTACTTC
TRBV19	TRBD1	.	TRBJ1-5	CASSLTGGAGNQPQHF	TGTGCCAGTAGTCTAACAGGGGGCGCGGGAAATCAGCCCCAGCATTTT
TRBV4-1	TRBD2	.	TRBJ2-7	CASSQLAGGYEQYF	TGCGCCAGCAGCCAACTAGCGGGCGGCTACGAGCAGTACTTC
TRBV2	TRBD1	.	TRBJ1-4	CASSKAQGATEINEKLFF	TGTGCCAGCAGCAAGGCTCAGGGGGCTACGGAGATTAATGAAAAACTGTTTTTT
TRBV18	TRBD2	.	TRBJ2-1	CASSPLGAGGSTSYNEQFF	TGTGCCAGCTCACCCCTGGGAGCGGGAGGCTCTACCTCCTACAATGAGCAGTTCTTC
TRBV5-4	TRBD1	.	TRBJ1-2	CASSLDLRRQGAGGYTF	TGTGCCAGCAGCTTGGACTTGAGGCGCCAGGGGGCCGGTGGCTACACCTTC
TRBV24-1	.	.	TRBJ1-2	CATSPDGGGYGYTF	TGTGCCACCAGTCCCGATGGGGGTGGCTATGGCTACACCTTC
TRBV7-2	.	.	TRBJ1-1	CASSLEISTEAFF	TGTGCCAGCAGCTTAGAGATAAGCACTGAAGCTTTCTTT
TRBV27	.	.	TRBJ2-1	CASSLWQGLSNEQFF	TGTGCCAGCAGTTTATGGCAGGGTCTTAGCAATGAGCAGTTCTTC
TRBV19	TRBD1	.	TRBJ1-1	CASSSDRVVTEAFF	TGTGCCAGTAGTAGTGACAGGGTCGTCACTGAAGCTTTCTTT
TRBV29-1	.	.	TRBJ1-2	CSVEGREDYGYTF	TGCAGCGTTGAGGGCAGGGAAGACTATGGCTACACCTTC
TRBV4-1	.	.	TRBJ2-4	CASSQDHRGVGDQYF	TGCGCCAGCAGCCAAGATCACAGAGGGGTGGGAGATCAGTACTTC
TRBV28	.	.	TRBJ1-5	CASSQTNFQPQHF	TGTGCCAGCAGCCAAACTAACTTTCAGCCCCAGCATTTT
TRBV12-3/TRBV12-4	.	.	TRBJ2-1	CASSSVGVEQFF	TGTGCCAGCAGCTCCGTGGGGGTTGAGCAGTTCTTC
TRBV25-1	.	.	TRBJ1-2	CASSEYIAGTGYTF	TGTGCCAGCAGTGAATATATTGCAGGGACTGGCTACACCTTC
TRBV7-9	.	.	TRBJ1-3	CASSMGTGSSGNTIYF	TGTGCCAGCAGCATGGGGACGGGGAGCTCTGGAAACACCATATATTTT
TRBV11-2	TRBD2	few	TRBJ2-1	CASSWASGGNEQFF	TGTGCCAGCAGCTGGGCTAGCGGGGGCAATGAGCAGTTCTTC
TRBV18	.	.	TRBJ1-3	CASSPSKLAEPGNTIYF	TGTGCCAGCTCACCATCTAAGTTGGCAGAACCAGGAAACACCATATATTTT
TRBV7-2	.	.	TRBJ2-7	CASSLASGTAPYEQYF	TGTGCCAGCAGCTTAGCCAGTGGGACGGCTCCCTACGAGCAGTACTTC
TRBV11-2	TRBD2	.	TRBJ2-7	CASSLRTSGWGEQYF	TGTGCCAGCAGCCTCAGGACTAGCGGGTGGGGCGAGCAGTACTTC
TRBV24-1	TRBD2	few	TRBJ2-1	CATSDPAGGHNEQFF	TGTGCCACCAGTGATCCAGCGGGAGGCCACAATGAGCAGTTCTTC
TRBV7-2	.	.	TRBJ2-1	CASSFGRYNEQFF	TGTGCCAGCAGCTTTGGCAGGTACAATGAGCAGTTCTTC
TRBV11-3	TRBD2	once	TRBJ2-2	CASSSREGLTGELFF	TGTGCCAGCAGCTCTCGGGAGGGCCTAACCGGGGAGCTGTTTTTT
TRBV27	.	.	TRBJ2-1	CASSFRTYNEQFF	TGTGCCAGCAGTTTCAGGACTTACAATGAGCAGTTCTTC
TRBV4-2	.	.	TRBJ2-2	CASSQDFGRLNTGELFF	TGTGCCAGCAGCCAAGATTTCGGCAGACTGAACACCGGGGAGCTGTTTTTT
TRBV5-1	TRBD2	.	TRBJ2-5	CASHVAGGPQETQYF	TGCGCCAGCCACGTAGCGGGAGGGCCTCAAGAGACCCAGTACTTC
TRBV11-3	TRBD2	.	TRBJ2-1	CASSLDSGDEQFF	TGTGCCAGCAGCTTAGATAGCGGGGACGAGCAGTTCTTC